This TCR beta chain is from a study of T cells in Graves' hyperthyroidism and ophthalmopathy. This CDR3 contains 12 residues. Germline V gene sequence: CDR1 SQVTM, CDR2 ANQGSEA. V was cut by 4 bases and J by 0 bases, with 6 bases left in between. This clonotype was picked up many times. The antigen is unknown. Each diagnosis drew on symptoms, thyroxine, TRAb, thyroid ultrasound and orbital computed tomography findings. The CDR3 regions of TCR beta were amplified from RNA transcripts. During a first-round RT-PCR of the TCR CDR3, the HTBI primer set was used. TCRdb re-derived calls from the multiplex PCR reads in MiXCR, one entry per CDR3 protein. The sample holds around 540,000 distinct CDR3 sequences, 46% seen once. Study-wide points: Also found in blood were most expanded thyroid clonotypes above 0.001.

This receptor was identified in a woman between 18 and 29 years old with Graves' hyperthyroidism. This chain uses TRBV29-1 with TRBJ1-2, with D unresolved. Sequencing used peripheral blood or thyroid tissue (not recorded which). CDR3 in amino acids: CSVVPANYGYTF. In nucleotides, the CDR3 is TGCAGCGTTGTGCCCGCTAACTATGGCTACACCTTC.